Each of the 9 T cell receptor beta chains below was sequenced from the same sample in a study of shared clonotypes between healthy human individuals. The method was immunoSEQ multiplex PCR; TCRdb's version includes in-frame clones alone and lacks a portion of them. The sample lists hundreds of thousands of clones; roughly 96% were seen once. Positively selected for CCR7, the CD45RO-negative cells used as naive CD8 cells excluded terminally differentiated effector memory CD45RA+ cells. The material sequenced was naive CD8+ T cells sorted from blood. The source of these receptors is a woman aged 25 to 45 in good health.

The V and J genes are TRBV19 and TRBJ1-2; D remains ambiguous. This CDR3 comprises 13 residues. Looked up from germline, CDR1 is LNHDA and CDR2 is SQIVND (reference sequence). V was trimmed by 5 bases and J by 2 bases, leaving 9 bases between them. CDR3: CASSGRENYGYTF. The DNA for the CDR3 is TGTGCCAGTAGTGGCCGGGAGAACTATGGCTACACCTTC.

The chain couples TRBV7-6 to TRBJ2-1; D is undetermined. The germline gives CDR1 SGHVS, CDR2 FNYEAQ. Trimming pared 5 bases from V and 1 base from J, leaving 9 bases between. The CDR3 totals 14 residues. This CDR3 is CASSLRQSYNEQFF. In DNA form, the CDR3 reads TGTGCCAGCAGCCTACGACAATCCTACAATGAGCAGTTCTTC.

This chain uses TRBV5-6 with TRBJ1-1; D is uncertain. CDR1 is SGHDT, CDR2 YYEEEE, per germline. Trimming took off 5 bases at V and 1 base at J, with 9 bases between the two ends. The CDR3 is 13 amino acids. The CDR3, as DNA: TGTGCCAGCAGAGGAACGGAGAACACTGAAGCTTTCTTT. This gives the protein CASRGTENTEAFF.

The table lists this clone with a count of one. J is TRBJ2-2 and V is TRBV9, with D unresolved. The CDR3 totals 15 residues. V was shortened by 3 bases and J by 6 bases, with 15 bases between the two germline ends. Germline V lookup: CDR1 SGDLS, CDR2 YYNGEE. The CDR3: CASSAARSASGELFF. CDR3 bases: TGTGCCAGCAGCGCCGCGAGAAGTGCGTCCGGGGAGCTGTTTTTT.

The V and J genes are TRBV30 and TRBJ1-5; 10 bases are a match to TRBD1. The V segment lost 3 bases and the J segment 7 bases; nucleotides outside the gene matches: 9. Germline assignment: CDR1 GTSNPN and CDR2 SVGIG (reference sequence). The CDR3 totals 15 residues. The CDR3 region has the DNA TGTGCCTGGAGCTCCGGGACAGGGGTTGTACAGCCCCAGCATTTT. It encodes CAWSSGTGVVQPQHF.

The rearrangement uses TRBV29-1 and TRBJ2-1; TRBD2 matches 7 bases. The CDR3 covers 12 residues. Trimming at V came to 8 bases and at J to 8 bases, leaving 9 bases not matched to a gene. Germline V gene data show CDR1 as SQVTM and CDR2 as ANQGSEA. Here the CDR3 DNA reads TGCAGCCTAGCGGAAGATGGCTATGAGCAGTTCTTC. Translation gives CSLAEDGYEQFF.

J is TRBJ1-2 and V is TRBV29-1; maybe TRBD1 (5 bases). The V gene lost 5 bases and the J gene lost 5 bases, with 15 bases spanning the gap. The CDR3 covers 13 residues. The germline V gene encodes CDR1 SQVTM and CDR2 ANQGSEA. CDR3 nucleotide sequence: TGCAGCGTTTCGCAAGGGGCGGCGTATGGCTACACCTTC. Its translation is CSVSQGAAYGYTF.

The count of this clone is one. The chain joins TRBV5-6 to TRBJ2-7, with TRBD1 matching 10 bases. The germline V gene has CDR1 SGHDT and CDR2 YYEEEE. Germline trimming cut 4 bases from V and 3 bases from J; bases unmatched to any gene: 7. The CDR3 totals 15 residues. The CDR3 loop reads CASSATGTGDYEQYF. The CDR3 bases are TGTGCCAGCAGCGCTACCGGGACAGGGGACTACGAGCAGTACTTC.

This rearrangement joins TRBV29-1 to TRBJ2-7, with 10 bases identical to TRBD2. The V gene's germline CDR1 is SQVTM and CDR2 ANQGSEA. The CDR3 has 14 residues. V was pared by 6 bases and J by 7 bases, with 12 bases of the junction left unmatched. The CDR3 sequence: CSVASGRGSGEQYF. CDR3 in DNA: TGCAGCGTGGCCAGCGGGAGGGGTAGTGGGGAGCAGTACTTC.